This T cell receptor beta chain was profiled in a study of human T cells and chemical hapten exposure. TCRdb reprocessed the RACE reads via MiXCR and lists one record per CDR3 protein. The sample consists of 99,000 or so distinct CDR3 sequences, less than 40% of them appearing once. The germline gives CDR1 MNHEY, CDR2 SMNVEV (reference sequence). Trimming removed 2 bases at V and 5 bases at J, with 18 bases between. The CDR3 is 16 amino acids. To note about this clonotype: Its specificity is not known.

The time point here: patch test 3, about 24 weeks after DPC sensitization. Specified treatment: therapeutic diphenylcyclopropenone sensitization with weekly scalp DPC. Each patch-test visit's blood sample preceded patch application. Study observations and caveats: While controls formed fewer of them, expanded TCRs formed significantly more large CDR3 similarity clusters.

This chain uses TRBV27 with TRBJ2-5, with TRBD1 as a possible D gene (6 bases). The specimen was whole blood, collected in connection with sensitization to the hapten diphenylcyclopropenone (DPC). This TCR was sampled from a man aged 35 to 55 with alopecia areata. Some clones in this sample may be carry-over from other donors' samples. The CDR3 sequence: CASSLALGYREETQYF. CDR3 in DNA: TGTGCCAGCAGTTTAGCCCTTGGGTACAGGGAGGAGACCCAGTACTTC.